The clone carrying this T cell receptor beta chain was observed a handful of times. RNA transcripts were the template, and TCR beta CDR3 regions were amplified from them. RT-PCR was first run with HTBI primers, then multiplex PCR in a second round. From the multiplex PCR reads, TCRdb called clonotypes with MiXCR, one entry per CDR3 protein. The sample includes about 1.1 million distinct CDR3 sequences, around a third of them seen just once. This entry comes from a study of Graves' ophthalmopathy and Graves' hyperthyroidism. New diagnoses, under 2 months' duration, and ages 18 to 65 characterized the hyperthyroidism patients. A diagnosis was made from clinical symptoms together with serum thyroxine, TRAb, thyroid ultrasound and orbital computed tomography. V lost 5 bases, J lost 6 bases, and 13 bases stayed unmatched. This CDR3 is built from 15 residues. CDR1 and CDR2 from the germline V gene are SNHLY and FYNNEI.

This receptor was obtained from an adult man with Graves' hyperthyroidism. The chain recombines TRBV2 with TRBJ2-7, with TRBD2 matching over 7 bases. Sequenced sample: peripheral blood or thyroid tissue (not recorded which). The chain's CDR3 is CASSTLAPSLGEQYF. The CDR3 DNA reads as TGTGCCAGCAGTACACTAGCGCCGAGCCTTGGCGAGCAGTACTTC.